These T cell receptor beta chains were read from a single sample in a study of graft-versus-host responses after intestinal transplantation. The antigens of these receptors remain unknown. Measured with immunoSEQ multiplex PCR; TCRdb has only the in-frame clones, and not every one. This table holds some 100,000 clones, about 89% found once. The material sequenced was unstimulated CD8+ T cells sorted from spleen or lymph node cells, taken before intestinal transplant. These receptors were obtained from a human donor who received an intestinal transplant. CDR3s include the opening cysteine and the closing phenylalanine or tryptophan. A D gene is named only where the DNA matches it firmly. Part of the rows lack a size; the others show once, few, many or a class for expanded clones.

J,D,size,V,DNA,CDR3
TRBJ2-7,.,.,TRBV4-1,TGCGCCAGCAGCCAAGATGAGCACCCCCGATACGAGCAGTACTTC,CASSQDEHPRYEQYF
TRBJ2-3,TRBD2,.,TRBV10-3,TGTGCCATCAGTGGTAGTAGCGGGACGAGCACAGATACGCAGTATTTT,CAISGSSGTSTDTQYF
TRBJ2-7,.,.,TRBV7-2,TGTGCCAGCAGCTTCGGGATCTCCTACGAGCAGTACTTC,CASSFGISYEQYF
TRBJ2-1,TRBD2,.,TRBV19,TGTGCCAGTAGTAGGGGACCGACGACTAGCAGAGACAATGAGCACTTCTTC,CASSRGPTTSRDNEHFF
TRBJ2-1,.,few,TRBV5-1,TGCGCCAGCAGCTTGACCCAGGTCCGGGATCCCAATATAGATGAGCAGTTCTTC,CASSLTQVRDPNIDEQFF
TRBJ2-5,TRBD2,.,TRBV9,TGTGCCAGCAGCGGTGCTAGCGGGCAGTACTTC,CASSGASGQYF
TRBJ1-1,.,.,TRBV4-1,TGCGCCAGCAGCCAAGATAGTGCCTCTGAAGCTTTCTTT,CASSQDSASEAFF
TRBJ1-2,TRBD1,.,TRBV28,TGTGCCAGCAGTTCAGGGGGAGTTGATGGCTACACCTTC,CASSSGGVDGYTF
TRBJ1-6,.,.,TRBV7-2,TGTGCCAGCAGCTCCCCGGAGATCGATTCACCCCTCCACTTT,CASSSPEIDSPLHF
TRBJ2-7,.,.,TRBV11-2,TGTGCCAGCAGCTTAGACTCGCAGGGTTTATTCTACGAGCAGTACTTC,CASSLDSQGLFYEQYF
TRBJ1-2,.,.,TRBV6-1,TGTGCCAGCAGTGAGAATCAACGGACCTACTATGGCTACACCTTC,CASSENQRTYYGYTF
TRBJ2-1,.,.,TRBV4-2,TGTGCCAGCAGAGCAAGGGAGCTAGGCGATGAGCAGTTCTTC,CASRARELGDEQFF
TRBJ2-1,TRBD2,.,TRBV14,TGTGCCAGCAGCCAAGATGGACTAGTTTACAATGAGCAGTTCTTC,CASSQDGLVYNEQFF
TRBJ1-1,.,.,TRBV6-6,TGTGCCAGCAGTTACGTGGCAGAACGTGAAGCTTTCTTT,CASSYVAEREAFF
TRBJ1-3,.,.,TRBV9,TGTGCCAGCAGCCCGGAGGGGTACTCTGGAAACACCATATATTTT,CASSPEGYSGNTIYF
TRBJ1-2,.,.,TRBV11-2,TGTGCCAGCAGCTTACCTCCGAGACGGCTGAGTTACGGCTACACCTTC,CASSLPPRRLSYGYTF
TRBJ1-1,.,.,TRBV14,TGTGCCAGCGGGGGTGAAGCTTTCTTT,CASGGEAFF
TRBJ1-5,.,.,TRBV4-1,TGCGCCAGCAGCCAAGTTTTCAATCAGCCCCAGCATTTT,CASSQVFNQPQHF
TRBJ2-3,.,.,TRBV5-6,TGTGCCAGCAGCCTCCCCTTAGAGGACGGACTACTCACAGATACGCAGTATTTT,CASSLPLEDGLLTDTQYF
TRBJ2-1,.,.,TRBV21-1,TGTGCCAGCAGCCCACGGACTAGCGGGGGATCCAATGAGCAGTTCTTC,CASSPRTSGGSNEQFF
TRBJ1-1,.,.,TRBV5-1,TGCGCCAGCAGCTTCGGTACTGAAGCTTTCTTT,CASSFGTEAFF
TRBJ2-7,.,.,TRBV29-1,TGCAGCGTTGAAGTTTGGGATACCTACGAGCAGTACTTC,CSVEVWDTYEQYF
TRBJ2-7,.,.,TRBV19,TGTGCCAGCTCCGGGACTCTAACCTACGAGCAGTACTTC,CASSGTLTYEQYF
TRBJ2-5,.,.,TRBV15,TGTGCCACCAGCAGAGACCAGGGAGGAAAGGTGGAGACCCAGTACTTC,CATSRDQGGKVETQYF
TRBJ2-1,TRBD2,.,TRBV9,TGTGCCAGCAGCTCTAGCGGGAGAACCTCCTACAATGAGCAGTTCTTC,CASSSSGRTSYNEQFF
TRBJ1-1,TRBD1,.,TRBV7-9,TGTGCCAGCAGTCCTGGACAGGCAGAAGCTTTCTTT,CASSPGQAEAFF
TRBJ2-6,TRBD1,.,TRBV27,TGTGCCAGCAGTTCCCGGACAGGGGATAGTGGGGCCAACGTCCTGACTTTC,CASSSRTGDSGANVLTF
TRBJ2-3,.,.,TRBV2,TGTGCCAGCAGTGTCCCGGCCGATAAAAGGACAGATACGCAGTATTTT,CASSVPADKRTDTQYF
TRBJ2-3,.,once,TRBV4-1,TGCGCCAGCAGCCAAGCTGGCAGCGATCCCACAGATACGCAGTATTTT,CASSQAGSDPTDTQYF
TRBJ2-7,TRBD2,.,TRBV2,TGTGCCAGCGGACCAACTAGCGGGAGTTACGAGCAGTACTTC,CASGPTSGSYEQYF
TRBJ1-6,TRBD1,.,TRBV9,TGTGCCAGCAGCGTAGAAGGGACAGGTGACTATAATTCACCCCTCCACTTT,CASSVEGTGDYNSPLHF
TRBJ2-1,.,.,TRBV2,TGTGCCAGCAGTGATCCTGACCCCGCGAATGAGCAGTTCTTC,CASSDPDPANEQFF
TRBJ2-7,.,.,TRBV11-2,TGTGCCAGCAGCTTAGCTGGGCAGGGTTACGAGCAGTACTTC,CASSLAGQGYEQYF
TRBJ2-3,.,.,TRBV6-5,TGTGCCAGCAGTTACTCGTCCGGGGGCTGGGATACGCAGTATTTT,CASSYSSGGWDTQYF
TRBJ2-3,.,.,TRBV18,TGTGCCAGCTCACTGACGGGGGACACCCCCACAGATACGCAGTATTTT,CASSLTGDTPTDTQYF
TRBJ1-2,TRBD1,.,TRBV30,TGTGCCTGCTGGACAGGGGGCTCCTATGGCTACACCTTC,CACWTGGSYGYTF
TRBJ1-1,.,.,TRBV9,TGTGCCAGCAGCGTAGGGCAGTTGAACACTGAAGCTTTCTTT,CASSVGQLNTEAFF
TRBJ1-2,TRBD1,.,TRBV5-4,TGTGCCAGCAGCACCGGACAGGGGGGCTATGGCTACACCTTC,CASSTGQGGYGYTF
TRBJ2-7,TRBD2,few,TRBV5-4,TGTGCCAGCAGCACTAGCGGGAGGCCCTACGAGCAGTACTTC,CASSTSGRPYEQYF
TRBJ2-1,.,.,TRBV14,TGTGCCAGCAGCCAAGGGTGGGGCCTTCCTAGCGTTTCCTACAATGAGCAGTTCTTC,CASSQGWGLPSVSYNEQFF
TRBJ1-6,.,few,TRBV19,TGTGCCAGTAGTACAGGGGCTACGGTAGATTCACCCCTCCACTTT,CASSTGATVDSPLHF
TRBJ1-6,TRBD1,.,TRBV13,TGTGCCAGCAGCTTCCCCGGACAGGCCGGGAATTCACCCCTCCACTTT,CASSFPGQAGNSPLHF
TRBJ2-7,TRBD2,.,TRBV4-1,TGCGCCAGCAGCCCCGGACTAGGCGGCTACGAGCAGTACTTC,CASSPGLGGYEQYF
TRBJ2-7,.,few,TRBV28,TGTGCCAGCAGTCCCGCCCAGGCAGGGTACGAGCAGTACTTC,CASSPAQAGYEQYF
TRBJ2-3,.,.,TRBV6-5,TGTGCCAGCAGTACGACTGGATACGGAGGAGATACGCAGTATTTT,CASSTTGYGGDTQYF